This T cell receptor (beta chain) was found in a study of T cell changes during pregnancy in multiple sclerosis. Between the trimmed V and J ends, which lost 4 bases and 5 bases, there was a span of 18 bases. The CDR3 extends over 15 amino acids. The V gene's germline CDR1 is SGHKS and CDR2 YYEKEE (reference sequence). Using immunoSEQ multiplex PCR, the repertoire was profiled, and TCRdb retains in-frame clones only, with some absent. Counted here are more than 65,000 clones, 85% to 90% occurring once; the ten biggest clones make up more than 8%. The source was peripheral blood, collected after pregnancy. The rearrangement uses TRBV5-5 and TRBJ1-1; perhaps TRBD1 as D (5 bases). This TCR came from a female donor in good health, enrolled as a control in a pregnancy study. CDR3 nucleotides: TGTGCCAGCAGCCCTTCTGGGAGGAGGGGTACTGAAGCTTTCTTT. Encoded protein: CASSPSGRRGTEAFF.